Listed here are 17 T cell receptor beta chains from one sample, sequenced in a study of blood T cell repertoires in COVID-19. The assay was immunoSEQ multiplex PCR, and TCRdb's table has in-frame clones only and misses some. The sample has 200,000 to 250,000 clones; around 80% are singletons. The specimen sequenced was peripheral blood. The origin of the receptors is a man aged 50-60 years with active or convalescent COVID-19.

The chain uses TRBV19 and TRBJ1-2; unclear D gene. Trimming removed 6 bases from V and 0 bases from J, with 11 bases in between. CDR1 is LNHDA, CDR2 SQIVND, per germline (reference sequence). The CDR3 is made up of 14 amino acids. This CDR3 is CASRDSGANYGYTF. CDR3 nucleotides: TGTGCCAGTAGGGATTCGGGAGCTAACTATGGCTACACCTTC.

The chain has TRBV11-3 and TRBJ2-7, with D uncertain. V lost 4 bases, J lost 6 bases, and 10 bases lay in between. Germline lookup yields CDR1 SGHNT and CDR2 YENEEA. This CDR3 is built from 12 residues. The CDR3, as DNA: TGTGCCAGCAGCTCTACGAGAGGCGAGCAGTACTTC. Amino acid sequence: CASSSTRGEQYF.

The rearrangement links TRBV11-2 to TRBJ2-4, with D possibly TRBD2 on 5 matching bases. The CDR3 consists of 19 residues. Germline CDR1 SGHAT, CDR2 FQNNGV. V was shortened by 5 bases and J by 0 bases, with 23 bases between the two germline ends. CDR3 sequence reads: CASSTQEVGSPVAKNIQYF. The CDR3 nucleotides are TGTGCCAGCAGCACCCAGGAGGTCGGCAGCCCTGTAGCCAAAAACATTCAGTACTTC.

The chain couples TRBV10-3 to TRBJ1-3; D perhaps matches TRBD1 (6 bases). Germline V gene sequence: CDR1 ENHRY, CDR2 SYGVKD. The CDR3 has 12 amino acids. CDR3 nucleotide sequence: TGTGCGGGACATTCTTCCGGAAACACCATATATTTT. It yields the protein CAGHSSGNTIYF.

The rearrangement uses TRBV7-9 and TRBJ2-7; 7 nucleotides agree with TRBD2. Germline lookup yields CDR1 SEHNR and CDR2 FQNEAQ (reference sequence). The CDR3 covers 14 residues. V was pared by 5 bases and J by 0 bases, with 4 bases of the junction left unmatched. The DNA for the CDR3 is TGTGCCAGCAGCCCCAGCGGGACCTCCTACGAGCAGTACTTC. It encodes CASSPSGTSYEQYF.

The rearrangement joins TRBV4-1 to TRBJ2-7; D may be TRBD2 (6 bases). The CDR3 runs 17 residues. Germline loops: CDR1 MGHRA, CDR2 YSYEKL. V was clipped by 1 base and J by 3 bases, with 19 bases between them. CDR3 nucleotide sequence: TGCGCCAGCAGCCAAGTGCCGCTGGGGGGTTCTTACTACGAGCAGTACTTC. This gives the protein CASSQVPLGGSYYEQYF.

This sequence joins TRBV24-1 and TRBJ2-3, with a possible D match to TRBD1 (5 bases). CDR3 length: 13 residues. Trimming stripped 3 bases from V and 6 bases from J, with 9 bases between. Germline CDR1 is KGHDR and CDR2 is SFDVKD. In DNA form, the CDR3 reads TGTGCCACCAGTGATAGGTACAGGGATACGCAGTATTTT. Translation: CATSDRYRDTQYF.

About this clone: One end of the junction fails to match germline, which may point to a read error. The chain couples TRBV11-2 to TRBJ2-7; TRBD2 aligns across 12 bases. Germline CDR1 is SGHAT and CDR2 is FQNNGV. There are 15 residues in the CDR3. The CDR3 DNA reads TGTGCCAGCAGCTTCGGATCCCTAGCGGGAGGGGGGGTGAACTTC. Protein product: CASSFGSLAGGGVNF. The variable domain in full, with the rest retrieved from reference TRBV11-2 and TRBJ2-7, is EAGVAQSPRYKIIEKRQSVAFWCNPISGHATLYWYQQILGQGPKLLIQFQNNGVVDDSQLPKDRFSAERLKGVDSTLKIQPAKLEDSAVYLCASSFGSLAGGGVNFGPGTRLTVT.

J is TRBJ2-7 and V is TRBV7-6; 13 bases match TRBD2. The CDR3 covers 16 residues. Trimming at V came to 5 bases and at J to 2 bases, leaving 6 bases not matched to a gene. From germline, CDR1 is SGHVS and CDR2 FNYEAQ. CDR3 nucleotides: TGTGCCAGCAGCCCCCGGACTAGCGGGGGAACCTACGAGCAGTACTTC. As protein: CASSPRTSGGTYEQYF.

This chain links TRBV7-2 with TRBJ2-5; the match to TRBD1 covers 8 bases. J gave up 5 bases and V 6 bases, and 5 bases lay outside the gene matches. This CDR3 contains 13 residues. Germline V lookup: CDR1 SGHTA, CDR2 FQGNSA. The CDR3 coding sequence is TGTGCCAGCAGACGGACAGGGCGGGAGACCCAGTACTTC. Its protein is CASRRTGRETQYF.

The chain couples TRBV7-9 to TRBJ1-2; 8 bases line up with TRBD1. Germline-derived CDR1 and CDR2 are SEHNR and FQNEAQ (reference sequence). J lost 0 bases, V lost 6 bases, and 9 bases had no gene match. The CDR3 totals 16 residues. The CDR3 DNA reads TGTGCCAGCAGTTCTGGACAGGGCCAATCTAACTATGGCTACACCTTC. It specifies CASSSGQGQSNYGYTF.

CDR3 loop: CASSRKRGTGELFF. As DNA, the CDR3 is TGCGCCAGCAGCCGGAAGCGGGGCACCGGGGAGCTGTTTTTT. This chain connects TRBV10-2 to TRBJ2-2; 7 bases map to TRBD2. The germline CDR1 and CDR2 sequences are WSHSY and SAAADI. The CDR3 has 14 amino acids. V gave up 6 bases and J gave up 4 bases; unmatched junction bases: 5.

This sequence joins TRBV11-3 and TRBJ2-1, with TRBD2 matching 14 bases. Germline CDR1 SGHNT, CDR2 YENEEA. V shed 5 bases, J shed 6 bases, and the junction held 6 bases outside the gene matches. The CDR3 runs to 16 residues. CDR3 DNA sequence: TGTGCCAGCAGCCCGGGACTAGCGGGAGTCCTCAATGAGCAGTTCTTC. Protein product: CASSPGLAGVLNEQFF.

This chain joins TRBV2 and TRBJ2-7; 8 nucleotides agree with TRBD2. V dropped 5 bases and J dropped 0; count of bases not matched to a gene: 12. Germline CDR1 reads SNHLY; CDR2 reads FYNNEI. The CDR3 sequence is 17 residues long. The DNA for the CDR3 is TGTGCCAGCAGTACGCTACTACGGAGCGGGAGCTCCTACGAGCAGTACTTC. Its translation is CASSTLLRSGSSYEQYF. Based on the CDR3 plus reference TRBV2 and TRBJ2-7, the full variable domain is EPEVTQTPSHQVTQMGQEVILRCVPISNHLYFYWYRQILGQKVEFLVSFYNNEISEKSEIFDDQFSVERPDGSNFTLKIRSTKLEDSAMYFCASSTLLRSGSSYEQYFGPGTRLTVT.

The chain joins TRBV7-2 to TRBJ2-5; 9 bases map to TRBD2. This CDR3 spans 17 amino acids. Unmatched junction bases numbered 15, after V lost 5 bases and J lost 5 bases. CDR1 and CDR2 (germline): SGHTA, FQGNSA. CDR3 DNA sequence: TGTGCCAGCAGCCCGAAGGGAATAGCGGGGGCGGGGGAGACCCAGTACTTC. As protein: CASSPKGIAGAGETQYF.

V and J are TRBV28 and TRBJ1-6, with a weak D call TRBD1 (6 bases). The germline V gene encodes CDR1 MDHEN and CDR2 SYDVKM. The CDR3 is made up of 20 amino acids. V shed 7 bases and J shed 5 bases, with 30 bases lying between them. The CDR3 DNA sequence: TGTGCCAGCACTCTACTCTTCCCAGGGGAGCCCCGGCTGGATAATTCACCCCTCCACTTT. Translation: CASTLLFPGEPRLDNSPLHF.

This chain joins TRBV12-3 or TRBV12-4 and TRBJ2-3; D is ambiguous. Trimming stripped 5 bases from V and 5 bases from J, with 8 bases between. There are 12 residues in the CDR3. The CDR3 bases are TGTGCCAGCAGTCCGAGTGGAGATACGCAGTATTTT. Amino acid sequence: CASSPSGDTQYF.